Below, 14 T cell receptor beta chains from the same sample are listed, as sequenced in a study of cytomegalovirus exposure and HLA in healthy donors. The PCR made use of 60 Vbeta and 13 Jbeta primers. Profiled with immunoSEQ multiplex PCR; TCRdb holds only in-frame clones, not every one. The data show roughly 100,000 clones, with over 75% seen just once and over 7.5% held by the top ten. Sequenced material: PBMCs. These receptors were taken from a woman aged 40 to 50 in good health and CMV-seropositive.

This clone came up a few times. This chain links TRBV11-2 with TRBJ2-7; D is unclear. This CDR3 has 14 residues. From germline, CDR1 is SGHAT and CDR2 FQNNGV. The germline V and J ends were trimmed by 5 bases and 1 base, with 12 bases remaining between them. The CDR3 DNA sequence: TGTGCCAGCAGCGTAGGGTGGGCGTCCTACGAGCAGTACTTC. Translated: CASSVGWASYEQYF. Full variable domain (missing parts from reference TRBV11-2 and TRBJ2-7): EAGVAQSPRYKIIEKRQSVAFWCNPISGHATLYWYQQILGQGPKLLIQFQNNGVVDDSQLPKDRFSAERLKGVDSTLKIQPAKLEDSAVYLCASSVGWASYEQYFGPGTRLTVT.

In its sample, this clone was seen once. V gene TRBV7-3 combines with J gene TRBJ1-2; no reliable D call. CDR3 length equals 13 residues. V lost 0 bases to trimming and J lost 7 bases, with 9 bases between them. CDR1 SGHTA and CDR2 FQGTGA come from the germline V gene. The CDR3 here is CASSLTPLSGYTF. Here the CDR3 DNA reads TGTGCCAGCAGCTTAACTCCACTTTCTGGCTACACCTTC.

The chain is built from TRBV5-6 and TRBJ1-4; D is possibly TRBD1 (5 bases). CDR1 is SGHDT and CDR2 is YYEEEE in the germline V gene. This CDR3 is 17 amino acids long. The germline V and J ends were trimmed by 4 bases and 0 bases, with 16 bases remaining between them. The CDR3 reads CASSELGTGATNEKLFF. The CDR3 bases are TGTGCCAGCAGCGAGCTCGGGACGGGAGCAACTAATGAAAAACTGTTTTTT.

The chain has TRBV5-6 and TRBJ2-5; 7 bases match TRBD2. J lost 1 base, V lost 3 bases, and 3 bases had no gene match. This CDR3 contains 14 residues. Germline V gene sequence: CDR1 SGHDT, CDR2 YYEEEE. The chain's CDR3 is CASSWGEGQETQYF. The CDR3 nucleotides are TGTGCCAGCAGCTGGGGGGAGGGCCAAGAGACCCAGTACTTC.

J is TRBJ1-1 and V is TRBV5-4, with 8 bases fitting TRBD1. Trimming took 4 bases from V and 1 from J; bases not matched to a gene: 3. This CDR3 has 14 residues. Germline-derived CDR1 and CDR2 are SGHNT and YYREEE (reference sequence). The CDR3, as DNA: TGTGCCAGCAGCCGGGACAGGACGAACACTGAAGCTTTCTTT. It is translated as CASSRDRTNTEAFF.

This chain connects TRBV5-6 to TRBJ2-2, with TRBD1 identical over 7 bases. This CDR3 region has 15 residues. V trimming: 6 bases; J trimming: 5 bases; junction bases outside the gene matches: 10. Looked up from germline, CDR1 is SGHDT and CDR2 is YYEEEE. CDR3 in amino acids: CASTIRDRRTGELFF. The CDR3 DNA reads TGTGCCAGCACAATCCGGGACAGACGAACCGGGGAGCTGTTTTTT. Full variable domain (missing parts from reference TRBV5-6 and TRBJ2-2): DAGVTQSPTHLIKTRGQQVTLRCSPKSGHDTVSWYQQALGQGPQFIFQYYEEEERQRGNFPDRFSGHQFPNYSSELNVNALLLGDSALYLCASTIRDRRTGELFFGEGSRLTVL.

The V and J genes are TRBV21-1 and TRBJ2-2; no DNA check was done on the table's D call, TRBD2. TRBV21-1 is designated a pseudogene. The CDR3 sequence is 19 residues long. The CDR3 region is CASSPHLAPIGENTGELFF. The CDR3 bases are TGTGCCAGCAGCCCCCACCTAGCACCTATTGGGGAAAACACCGGGGAGCTGTTTTTT.

This rearrangement joins TRBV10-2 to TRBJ2-1; tentative D call: TRBD1 (6 bases). The CDR3 runs 14 residues. Trimming removed 3 bases from V and 6 bases from J, with 12 bases in between. Per germline, CDR1 WSHSY and CDR2 SAAADI. The CDR3 sequence: CASSENSGVNEQFF. CDR3 in DNA: TGCGCCAGCAGTGAAAATTCAGGGGTCAATGAGCAGTTCTTC.

On this clone itself: The sample has other DNA sequences that encode this CDR3 too. The V call is TRBV7-2, the J call TRBJ2-5, with 10 bases that match TRBD2. Germline V lookup: CDR1 SGHTA, CDR2 FQGNSA. The CDR3 is 15 residues long. V shed 6 bases and J 5 bases; nucleotides not matched to a gene: 9. The CDR3 nucleotides are TGTGCCAGCAGTTACCAGCGGGGGGGCGGGGAGACCCAGTACTTC. This gives the protein CASSYQRGGGETQYF.

The chain has TRBV18 and TRBJ1-1, with D maybe TRBD1 (5 bases). V lost 4 bases to trimming and J lost 6 bases, with 18 bases between them. The CDR3 has 15 amino acids. Germline V gives CDR1 KGHSH, CDR2 LQKENI. The CDR3 spells CASSLQTGFLAEAFF. CDR3 nucleotides: TGTGCCAGCTCACTACAAACAGGTTTCCTCGCTGAAGCTTTCTTT.

J is TRBJ1-3 and V is TRBV15, with a tentative D call TRBD1 (5 bases). The V end lost 3 bases, the J end lost 2 bases, and 17 bases lay between the germline ends. CDR1 is LNHNV, CDR2 YYDKDF, per germline (reference sequence). This CDR3 is 17 amino acids long. CDR3 residues: CATSRIAGRGPGNTIYF. The CDR3 DNA sequence: TGTGCCACCAGCAGGATCGCCGGGCGGGGACCTGGAAACACCATATATTTT.

This clone occurred a few times. V and J are TRBV7-2 and TRBJ2-3; D is unclear. The germline V gene has CDR1 SGHTA and CDR2 FQGNSA. The length of the CDR3 is 12 residues. V lost 5 bases and J lost 5, with 8 bases in between. The CDR3 spells CASSLRRDTQYF. The CDR3 nucleotides read TGTGCCAGCAGCCTACGTAGAGATACGCAGTATTTT.

J is TRBJ2-5 and V is TRBV5-1; TRBD2 is a possible D gene (6 bases). This CDR3 region has 16 residues. The V end lost 4 bases, the J end lost 4 bases, and 20 bases lay between the germline ends. Germline lookup yields CDR1 SGHRS and CDR2 YFSETQ. The CDR3 sequence is CASSRRGSSEIETQYF. CDR3 in DNA: TGCGCCAGCAGCAGGAGGGGTAGTAGCGAGATAGAGACCCAGTACTTC.

This clone appeared once. This sequence joins TRBV7-9 and TRBJ1-1; perhaps TRBD1 as D (5 bases). The CDR3 has 12 amino acids. From germline, CDR1 is SEHNR and CDR2 FQNEAQ (reference sequence). V lost 5 bases, J lost 10 bases, and 14 bases lay in between. As DNA, the CDR3 is TGTGCCAGCAGCCCGTTTGCGGGACGAGCTTTCTTT. Encoded protein: CASSPFAGRAFF.